Below, 21 T cell receptor beta chains from the same sample are listed, as sequenced in a study of beta chain features in type 1 diabetes. Study-level results: Across all four CD4+ subsets, people with type 1 diabetes showed modestly shorter TCRB CDR3s.

These receptors are not linked to any known antigen. Expressed TCRB transcripts were sequenced because the entire RNA isolate underwent reverse transcription. Sequencing used immunoSEQ multiplex PCR; TCRdb keeps in-frame clones, though not all of them. The table shows about 700,000 clones, with about an eighth occurring only once. Sequenced sample: naive CD4+ T cells from blood. Receptors were obtained from a man between 18 and 35 years old with type 1 diabetes.

The chain links TRBV7-8 to TRBJ1-2; TRBD1 might be the D (5 bases). The CDR3 is made up of 13 amino acids. V lost 1 base and J lost 7, with 10 bases in between. The V gene's germline CDR1 is SGHVS and CDR2 FQNEAQ. This chain's CDR3 is CASSLGEGRGYTF. DNA of the CDR3: TGTGCCAGCAGCTTAGGGGAGGGACGTGGCTACACCTTC.

The chain recombines TRBV19 with TRBJ2-1, with D possibly TRBD2 on 5 matching bases. The CDR3 has 13 residues. Trimming took off 7 bases at V and 1 base at J, with 8 bases between the two ends. Germline values: CDR1 LNHDA, CDR2 SQIVND (reference sequence). The CDR3 region is CASMTGSYNEQFF. CDR3 sequence (DNA): TGTGCCAGTATGACGGGGTCCTACAATGAGCAGTTCTTC.

For the CDR3, the DNA is TGTGCCAGCAGTTTCCAGCAAATACCGGACAGCCGCCGAGCGCCCCTCCACTTT. This encodes CASSFQQIPDSRRAPLHF. The V gene is TRBV27, the J gene TRBJ1-6; D possibly corresponds to TRBD1 (6 bases). This CDR3 is 18 amino acids long. V was shortened by 3 bases and J by 13 bases, with 28 bases between the two germline ends. CDR1 is MNHEY, CDR2 SMNVEV, per germline (reference sequence).

The chain couples TRBV6-5 to TRBJ2-5, with TRBD1 matching over 7 bases. The germline V gene has CDR1 MNHEY and CDR2 SVGAGI. The CDR3 loop spans 14 amino acids. J was trimmed by 5 bases and V by 6 bases; bases with no gene match: 9. The CDR3: CASSPPDREETQYF. The CDR3 DNA sequence: TGTGCCAGCAGCCCACCTGACAGGGAGGAGACCCAGTACTTC.

This chain uses TRBV29-1 with TRBJ2-7; 11 bases fit TRBD2. The length of the CDR3 is 14 residues. CDR1 and CDR2 from the germline V gene are SQVTM and ANQGSEA. V shed 7 bases, J shed 1 base, and the junction held 6 bases outside the gene matches. This CDR3 reads CSARLAGRSYEQYF. CDR3 nucleotide sequence: TGCAGCGCCAGACTAGCGGGGCGTTCCTACGAGCAGTACTTC.

The chain joins TRBV11-2 to TRBJ1-2, with a possible D match to TRBD1 (6 bases). Trimming took 2 bases from V and 3 from J, leaving 10 bases between them. The germline V gene encodes CDR1 SGHAT and CDR2 FQNNGV. The CDR3 covers 14 residues. CDR3 coding DNA: TGTGCCAGCAGCTTATCCACAGGGCACTATGGCTACACCTTC. Its protein product is CASSLSTGHYGYTF. The complete variable domain, with remaining parts taken from reference TRBV11-2 and TRBJ1-2, reads EAGVAQSPRYKIIEKRQSVAFWCNPISGHATLYWYQQILGQGPKLLIQFQNNGVVDDSQLPKDRFSAERLKGVDSTLKIQPAKLEDSAVYLCASSLSTGHYGYTFGSGTRLTVV.

The rearrangement links TRBV7-2 to TRBJ2-1; 7 nucleotides align to TRBD1. V lost 1 base to trimming and J lost 4 bases; unmatched junction nucleotides: 4. Looked up from germline, CDR1 is SGHTA and CDR2 is FQGNSA. This CDR3 has 15 amino acids. DNA of the CDR3: TGTGCCAGCAGCTTAGGGTGGGGACAGTACAATGAGCAGTTCTTC. This gives the protein CASSLGWGQYNEQFF.

This sequence joins TRBV29-1 and TRBJ1-4; D is perhaps TRBD1 (5 bases). V lost 4 bases and J lost 0, with 12 bases in between. The CDR3 has 15 residues. Germline V gene data show CDR1 as SQVTM and CDR2 as ANQGSEA. The CDR3: CSVAGHPATNEKLFF. CDR3 bases: TGCAGCGTTGCTGGACACCCTGCAACTAATGAAAAACTGTTTTTT. The whole variable domain, remainder taken from reference TRBV29-1 and TRBJ1-4, is SAVISQKPSRDICQRGTSLTIQCQVDSQVTMMFWYRQQPGQSLTLIATANQGSEATYESGFVIDKFPISRPNLTFSTLTVSNMSPEDSSIYLCSVAGHPATNEKLFFGSGTQLSVL.

The V call is TRBV15, the J call TRBJ1-6; a weak D match, TRBD1 (6 bases). V was trimmed by 0 bases and J by 6 bases, leaving 12 bases between them. From germline, CDR1 is LNHNV and CDR2 YYDKDF (reference sequence). CDR3 length equals 16 residues. The CDR3 sequence: CATSRDPGAVNSPLHF. The CDR3 bases are TGTGCCACCAGCAGAGACCCAGGGGCCGTTAATTCACCCCTCCACTTT.

The J gene is TRBJ2-7, the V gene TRBV2; 7 bases are a match to TRBD1. The CDR3 is 16 residues long. From germline, CDR1 is SNHLY and CDR2 FYNNEI. With V trimmed by 6 bases and J by 1 base, 12 bases remained unmatched. The CDR3 nucleotides are TGTGCCAGCAGCCACGATGACAGGGCTATATCCTACGAGCAGTACTTC. It is translated as CASSHDDRAISYEQYF.

This clone was detected ten times or more. The gene calls are TRBV30 and TRBJ2-4; 8 positions match TRBD1. Losses at the gene ends were 0 bases for V and 7 bases for J; bases not matched to a gene: 2. This CDR3 contains 13 residues. CDR1 is GTSNPN, CDR2 SVGIG, per germline (reference sequence). This CDR3 is CAWSVRQGNIQYF. The CDR3 region has the DNA TGTGCCTGGAGTGTACGACAGGGGAACATTCAGTACTTC.

This clone was detected a few times. The genes are TRBV7-3 and TRBJ1-6; weak D call: TRBD1 (5 bases). Trimming cost V 5 bases and J 13 bases, with 15 bases left between them. There are 13 residues in the CDR3. Germline values: CDR1 SGHTA, CDR2 FQGTGA. CDR3 residues: CASSPSTGAPLHF. The CDR3 coding sequence is TGTGCCAGCAGCCCGTCAACCGGGGCGCCCCTCCACTTT. Full variable domain (remainder filled in from reference TRBV7-3 and TRBJ1-6): GAGVSQTPSNKVTEKGKYVELRCDPISGHTALYWYRQSLGQGPEFLIYFQGTGAADDSGLPNDRFFAVRPEGSVSTLKIQRTERGDSAVYLCASSPSTGAPLHFGNGTRLTVT.

This clone showed up just a few times. The chain links TRBV7-2 to TRBJ1-3, with 7 bases aligning to TRBD1. The junction had 4 bases not matched to a gene; V was cut back by 1 base and J by 4 bases. The length of the CDR3 is 15 residues. Germline assignment: CDR1 SGHTA and CDR2 FQGNSA. CDR3: CASSLGTGVGNTIYF. In nucleotides, the CDR3 is TGTGCCAGCAGCTTAGGAACAGGGGTAGGAAACACCATATATTTT.

This chain links TRBV15 with TRBJ2-1, with 8 bases identical to TRBD2. In germline, CDR1 is LNHNV, CDR2 YYDKDF (reference sequence). The CDR3 sequence is 16 residues long. Germline trimming cut 5 bases from V and 2 bases from J; bases unmatched to any gene: 8. The CDR3 DNA reads TGTGCCACCAGCGGGGGCACTAGCGGAACCTACAATGAGCAGTTCTTC. Amino acid sequence: CATSGGTSGTYNEQFF.

This clone was detected only a few times. This rearrangement joins TRBV19 to TRBJ1-1, with a possible D match to TRBD1 (5 bases). V lost 4 bases to trimming and J lost 0 bases, with 12 bases between them. This CDR3 has 15 amino acids. From germline, CDR1 is LNHDA and CDR2 SQIVND (reference sequence). The CDR3 sequence is CASSSDSQLNTEAFF. CDR3 coding DNA: TGTGCCAGTAGTAGCGACAGCCAATTGAACACTGAAGCTTTCTTT.

The chain recombines TRBV27 with TRBJ1-2, with TRBD1 matching over 8 bases. CDR1 MNHEY and CDR2 SMNVEV come from the germline V gene (reference sequence). The J segment lost 0 bases and the V segment lost 6 bases, leaving 12 bases of the junction unmatched. This CDR3 spans 17 amino acids. Here the CDR3 reads CASSRSGGPLSNYGYTF. Written as DNA, the CDR3 is TGTGCCAGCAGCCGATCAGGGGGCCCCCTTTCTAACTATGGCTACACCTTC.

This chain connects TRBV19 to TRBJ1-1; 9 positions agree with TRBD1. With V trimmed by 2 bases and J by 3 bases, 13 bases remained unmatched. The CDR3 sequence is 18 residues long. Germline V lookup: CDR1 LNHDA, CDR2 SQIVND (reference sequence). CDR3 sequence reads: CASSISINPDRGYTEAFF. The CDR3 DNA follows: TGTGCCAGTAGTATATCCATAAACCCGGACAGGGGATACACTGAAGCTTTCTTT. Combining the CDR3 with reference TRBV19 and TRBJ1-1 gives the whole variable domain DGGITQSPKYLFRKEGQNVTLSCEQNLNHDAMYWYRQDPGQGLRLIYYSQIVNDFQKGDIAEGYSVSREKKESFPLTVTSAQKNPTAFYLCASSISINPDRGYTEAFFGQGTRLTVV.

The rearrangement links TRBV30 to TRBJ1-5; perhaps TRBD1 as D (5 bases). V was pared by 4 bases and J by 4 bases, with 14 bases between. CDR1 is GTSNPN and CDR2 is SVGIG in the germline V gene (reference sequence). The CDR3 is made up of 14 amino acids. CDR3 nucleotides: TGTGCCTGGAAGGGCCCCGGGGGGAATCAGCCCCAGCATTTT. Protein: CAWKGPGGNQPQHF.

This clone was seen only a few times. This chain connects TRBV6-5 to TRBJ1-1; no definite D call. Germline CDR1 and CDR2: MNHEY and SVGAGI. V was clipped by 6 bases and J by 6 bases, with 20 bases between them. The CDR3 length is 15 residues. The CDR3 region is CASSSESGEGSEAFF. The CDR3 nucleotides are TGTGCCAGCAGCTCTGAATCCGGGGAAGGGTCTGAAGCTTTCTTT.

This clone showed up just a few times. The chain carries TRBV28 and TRBJ1-2, with TRBD1 matching over 7 bases. This CDR3 is built from 15 residues. Trimming cost V 5 bases and J 0 bases; bases outside gene matches: 6. In germline, CDR1 is MDHEN, CDR2 SYDVKM. CDR3 sequence: CASSLDRETNYGYTF. CDR3 in DNA: TGTGCCAGCAGTCTCGACAGGGAGACTAACTATGGCTACACCTTC.

This clone was recorded a few times. The chain links TRBV6-1 to TRBJ1-5; D gene uncertain. Germline values: CDR1 MNHNS, CDR2 SASEGT. The CDR3 runs 12 residues. DNA for the CDR3: TGTGGGTCAGGTTATAGCAATCAGCCCCAGCATTTT. It encodes CGSGYSNQPQHF.